This is a list of T cell receptor beta chains from one sample in a study of blood T cell repertoires in COVID-19. Clones were sequenced by immunoSEQ multiplex PCR, and TCRdb holds only the in-frame ones, with some missing. The data hold about 350,000 clones, with about 90% observed a single time. Sequencing used PBMCs or T cells enriched from blood (not recorded which). These receptors came from a woman aged 30 to 39 who had recovered from COVID-19. Both conserved end residues are part of each CDR3. A D gene is named only where the DNA matches it firmly. Expanded clones get a size class; other rows say once, few or many, or leave the size out.

>NA|TRBJ1-5|NA|TRBV3-1/TRBV3-2
TGTGCCAGCAGCCAAGACAACGGGAATCAGCCCCAGCATTTT
CASSQDNGNQPQHF
>NA|TRBJ2-1|NA|TRBV12-5
TGTGCTGGAACTCCTTTTAGGGGTGAGCAGTTCTTC
CAGTPFRGEQFF
>TRBD2|TRBJ2-5|NA|TRBV7-9
TGTGCCAGCAGCTTATTTAGCGGGAGGGCCATTATTGAGACCCAGTACTTC
CASSLFSGRAIIETQYF
>NA|TRBJ1-4|NA|TRBV29-1
TGCAGCGTTGTAGGGGCTTCTAATGAAAAACTGTTTTTT
CSVVGASNEKLFF
>TRBD1|TRBJ2-7|once|TRBV19
TGTGCCAGTAGGACGGGACAGGGATTATACGAGCAGTACTTC
CASRTGQGLYEQYF
>NA|TRBJ1-1|NA|TRBV10-3
TGTGCCATCAGAAGCGGGGCGGGTGAAGCTTTCTTT
CAIRSGAGEAFF
>NA|TRBJ2-5|NA|TRBV19
TGTGCCAGTAGGCAGGGGGGCCAAGAGACCCAGTACTTC
CASRQGGQETQYF
>TRBD2|TRBJ2-3|NA|TRBV7-9
TGTGCCAGCAGCTTAACAGCGGGAGCGCGGGATACGCAGTATTTT
CASSLTAGARDTQYF
>NA|TRBJ2-7|NA|TRBV6-5
TGTGCCAGCAGTAGCCGGGACTTTAACGAGCAGTACTTC
CASSSRDFNEQYF
>NA|TRBJ1-1|NA|TRBV6-5
TGTGCCAGCAGTTACTCGAGTGAGATTGAAGCTTTCTTT
CASSYSSEIEAFF
>TRBD1|TRBJ2-2|NA|TRBV4-1
TGCGCCAGCAGCCCCGGGACAGGGGGTGTCGGGGAGCTGTTTTTT
CASSPGTGGVGELFF
>TRBD2|TRBJ2-4|NA|TRBV7-9
TGTGCCAGCAGCCTAGCGGGAGGTGGCATTCAGTACTTC
CASSLAGGGIQYF
>NA|TRBJ1-3|NA|TRBV19
TGTGCCAGTAGTACCAGGGGTCCTCCTGGAAACACCATATATTTT
CASSTRGPPGNTIYF
>TRBD2|TRBJ2-7|NA|TRBV4-2
TGTGCCAGCAGCCAAGGACTAGCCTACCCGTCCTACGAGCAGTACTTC
CASSQGLAYPSYEQYF
>TRBD1|TRBJ2-7|NA|TRBV3-1/TRBV3-2
TGTGCCAGCAGCCAAGGGGGACAGGGGGCATTTTACGAGCAGTACTTC
CASSQGGQGAFYEQYF
>TRBD2|TRBJ2-3|NA|TRBV27
TGTGCCAGCAGCGGACTAGCGGGAGCAGCAGATACGCAGTATTTT
CASSGLAGAADTQYF
>TRBD2|TRBJ2-3|NA|TRBV5-1
TGCGCCAGCAGCTTTAGCGGGGGGGCGGTTCCAGATACGCAGTATTTT
CASSFSGGAVPDTQYF
>TRBD1|TRBJ1-2|few|TRBV28
TGTGCCAGCAGTTTTGGGGCTCGGACAGGGAATGGCTACACCTTC
CASSFGARTGNGYTF
>NA|TRBJ2-5|NA|TRBV3-1/TRBV3-2
TGTGCCAGCAGCCAACCTCAAGAGACCCAGTACTTC
CASSQPQETQYF
>TRBD2|TRBJ2-7|NA|TRBV5-1
TGCGCCAGCAGCTTACTAGCGGGGTCTTCTTACGAGCAGTACTTC
CASSLLAGSSYEQYF
>TRBD2|TRBJ2-7|once|TRBV4-1
TGCGCCAGCAGCCAAGATGGGGCTAGCGGGGACTACGAGCAGTACTTC
CASSQDGASGDYEQYF
>NA|TRBJ2-5|NA|TRBV28
TGTGCCAGCAGGGAGACAGTCCAAGAGACCCAGTACTTC
CASRETVQETQYF
>NA|TRBJ1-6|NA|TRBV7-9
TGTGCCAGCAGCTTATTCGGACAGTCGGGATATAATTCACCCCTCCACTTT
CASSLFGQSGYNSPLHF
>NA|TRBJ1-2|NA|TRBV9
TGTGCCAGCAGCGTAGCTACAGGGACCTCCTATGGCTACACCTTC
CASSVATGTSYGYTF
>TRBD2|TRBJ2-5|NA|TRBV12-5
TGTGCTAGTGGTTTTGGACTAGCGGAAGAGACCCAGTACTTC
CASGFGLAEETQYF
>TRBD1|TRBJ1-2|NA|TRBV6-1
TGTGCCAGCAGTGAAATGGGACAGGGGATTGGCTACACCTTC
CASSEMGQGIGYTF
>NA|TRBJ1-5|NA|TRBV19
TGTGCCAGTAGGCAGGGTTATCAGCCCCAGCATTTT
CASRQGYQPQHF
>NA|TRBJ1-1|NA|TRBV5-1
TGCGCCAGCAGCGGGCCTTTGGGGAACACTGAAGCTTTCTTT
CASSGPLGNTEAFF
>NA|TRBJ1-1|NA|TRBV2
TGTGCCAGCAGTGAAGCTTGGGGGGACACTGAAGCTTTCTTT
CASSEAWGDTEAFF
>TRBD1|TRBJ1-2|once|TRBV30
TGTGCCTGGAGTGTAGACAGGGTGGTGGCTGGCTACACCTTC
CAWSVDRVVAGYTF
>NA|TRBJ2-7|NA|TRBV28
TGTGCCAGCAGGTTAAGAAAGTGGGGGACTGAAGTTTACGAGCAGTACTTC
CASRLRKWGTEVYEQYF
>NA|TRBJ2-7|NA|TRBV9
TGTGCCAGCAGCGTAGAGGAGGGACCGACCTACGAGCAGTACTTC
CASSVEEGPTYEQYF
>NA|TRBJ1-5|NA|TRBV19
TGTGCCAGTAGTGGCCGGACAGATGGGTATAGCAATCAGCCCCAGCATTTT
CASSGRTDGYSNQPQHF
>TRBD1|TRBJ1-5|NA|TRBV7-2
TGTGCCAGCAGCTTACCCTTAACAGGGGGCCAGCCCCAGCATTTT
CASSLPLTGGQPQHF
>NA|TRBJ2-1|NA|TRBV7-8
TGTGCCAGCAGCCCCGGACAGAATGGCGAGCAGTTCTTC
CASSPGQNGEQFF
>TRBD2|TRBJ2-3|NA|TRBV7-9
TGTGCCAGCAGCCCCGCTAGCGGGGGGGAGGCAGATACGCAGTATTTT
CASSPASGGEADTQYF
>TRBD2|TRBJ2-7|NA|TRBV5-1
TGCGCCAGCAGCTTGGATGGGTCTCGCGGGAGGGTATACGAGCAGTACTTC
CASSLDGSRGRVYEQYF
>NA|TRBJ1-1|NA|TRBV6-5
TGTGCCAGCAGTTTACAGGGTAGATCTGAAGCTTTCTTT
CASSLQGRSEAFF
>NA|TRBJ1-1|NA|TRBV6-4
TGTGCCAGCAGTGACTCGGGGGGAACCACTGAAGCTTTCTTT
CASSDSGGTTEAFF
>TRBD1|TRBJ1-1|NA|TRBV10-3
TGTGCCATCGGTGGGACAGTGAACACTGAAGCTTTCTTT
CAIGGTVNTEAFF
>TRBD1|TRBJ1-5|NA|TRBV30
TGTGCCTGGGCGACAGGGTCAGCTCAGCCCCAGCATTTT
CAWATGSAQPQHF
>NA|TRBJ1-1|NA|TRBV4-1
TGCGCCAGCAGCCAAGTGGAACAGGGCCAAGAAGCTTTCTTT
CASSQVEQGQEAFF
>NA|TRBJ2-7|NA|TRBV19
TGTGCCAGTAGTACTTACGACAGAGTTCAGTACTTC
CASSTYDRVQYF
>NA|TRBJ1-6|few|TRBV2
TGTGCCAGCAGTGATCAGGATTCACCCCTCCACTTT
CASSDQDSPLHF
>NA|TRBJ1-5|few|TRBV5-5
TGTGCCAGCAGCTTGCGGCCGGGGAATCAGCCCCAGCATTTT
CASSLRPGNQPQHF
>TRBD1|TRBJ2-7|NA|TRBV7-2
TGTGCCAGCAGCTCCGAAGGGACAGGGGCCTACGAGCAGTACTTC
CASSSEGTGAYEQYF
>NA|TRBJ2-2|few|TRBV6-4
TGTGCCAGCAGTGACGGACTAAGCACCGGGGAGCTGTTTTTT
CASSDGLSTGELFF
>NA|TRBJ1-5|NA|TRBV6-5
TGTGCCAGCAGCCTACACGAGGGTGACCAGCCCCAGCATTTT
CASSLHEGDQPQHF
>TRBD1|TRBJ1-3|once|TRBV19
TGTGCCAGTAGCCAAACAGGGGACGGAAACACCATATATTTT
CASSQTGDGNTIYF
>NA|TRBJ2-2|NA|TRBV3-1/TRBV3-2
TGTGCCAGCAGCCGTCTGGGAGGACCCAACACCGGGGAGCTGTTTTTT
CASSRLGGPNTGELFF
>TRBD1|TRBJ2-5|NA|TRBV9
TGTGCCAGCAGCGGGGGGACAGAAGAGACCCAGTACTTC
CASSGGTEETQYF
>TRBD2|TRBJ2-1|NA|TRBV7-8
TGTGCCAGCAGGCAAGAAGCGGGAGGCAGAGAGCAGTTCTTC
CASRQEAGGREQFF
>TRBD1|TRBJ2-7|NA|TRBV27
TGTGCCAGCAGTTTATTTTCACTATCCGGACAGGGGGCCTACGAGCAGTACTTC
CASSLFSLSGQGAYEQYF
>NA|TRBJ1-1|NA|TRBV11-2
TGTGCCAGCAGCCTTAAGGTTTGGGCGAACACTGAAGCTTTCTTT
CASSLKVWANTEAFF
>TRBD1|TRBJ1-6|NA|TRBV9
TGTGCCAGCAGCGCCCGGACAGGGGCATCCTATAATTCACCCCTCCACTTT
CASSARTGASYNSPLHF